The next 28 T cell receptor beta chains were all read from a single sample in a study of early stage breast cancer tumors. Libraries were prepared by immunoSEQ multiplex PCR; TCRdb keeps only in-frame clonotypes and omits some of them. The sample consists of 25,000 to 30,000 clones, 75% to 85% of them appearing once. Sequencing used blood. The origin of the receptors is a person between 55 and 70 years old with breast cancer.

The chain carries TRBV11-2 and TRBJ2-1, with 8 bases aligning to TRBD1. Germline assignment: CDR1 SGHAT and CDR2 FQNNGV. After removal of 6 bases from V and 2 bases from J, the junction contained 6 bases not matched to a gene. The CDR3 is made up of 15 amino acids. CDR3 region: CASRAGTGAYNEQFF. The CDR3 DNA is TGTGCCAGCAGAGCCGGGACAGGAGCCTACAATGAGCAGTTCTTC.

This chain uses TRBV5-4 with TRBJ2-6; TRBD2 matches at 7 bases. With V trimmed by 4 bases and J by 0 bases, 4 bases remained unmatched. Per germline, CDR1 SGHNT and CDR2 YYREEE (reference sequence). The CDR3 has 16 amino acids. CDR3 bases: TGTGCCAGCAGCGGGGGGGTTTACTCTGGGGCCAACGTCCTGACTTTC. This sequence encodes CASSGGVYSGANVLTF.

The J gene is TRBJ2-1, the V gene TRBV4-1, with 9 bases fitting TRBD2. Trimming took 4 bases from V and 7 from J; bases not matched to a gene: 14. This CDR3 contains 17 residues. CDR1 and CDR2 from the germline V gene are MGHRA and YSYEKL. The CDR3 DNA reads as TGCGCCAGCAGCCCTGTAAGTGCTAGCGGGGTCCCGAATGAGCAGTTCTTC. Protein: CASSPVSASGVPNEQFF.

The CDR3 coding sequence is TGTGCCTGGGGACTAGCGGGAGTGTTAAGGAACATTCAGTACTTC. Translating it yields CAWGLAGVLRNIQYF. The gene calls are TRBV30 and TRBJ2-4; 13 bases match TRBD2. The CDR3 covers 15 residues. From germline, CDR1 is GTSNPN and CDR2 SVGIG (reference sequence). The junction had 8 bases not matched to a gene; V was cut back by 5 bases and J by 7 bases.

This chain connects TRBV18 to TRBJ2-3; 7 nucleotides agree with TRBD1. The V gene end was trimmed by 3 bases and the J gene end by 5 bases; junction bases not matched to a gene: 8. Germline CDR1 KGHSH, CDR2 LQKENI. The CDR3 covers 15 residues. CDR3 sequence: CASSPTGANGDTQYF. DNA for the CDR3: TGTGCCAGCTCACCCACAGGGGCCAACGGAGATACGCAGTATTTT.

V usage is TRBV30 and J usage is TRBJ1-4; D gene unclear. The ends were cut back, 2 bases at V and 6 bases at J, with 16 bases in the middle. The germline V gene has CDR1 GTSNPN and CDR2 SVGIG (reference sequence). This CDR3 is 15 amino acids long. CDR3 in amino acids: CAWSPPGSSYEKLFF. CDR3 nucleotides: TGTGCCTGGAGTCCACCGGGTTCTAGTTATGAAAAACTGTTTTTT.

This chain joins TRBV7-3 and TRBJ1-5; 8 positions match TRBD1. The CDR3 is made up of 15 amino acids. The V gene end was trimmed by 4 bases and the J gene end by 5 bases; junction bases not matched to a gene: 7. Germline assignment: CDR1 SGHTA and CDR2 FQGTGA. The CDR3 reads CASSSQGARDQPQHF. In DNA form, the CDR3 reads TGTGCCAGCAGCTCCCAGGGGGCGCGGGATCAGCCCCAGCATTTT.

The chain carries TRBV6-5 and TRBJ2-6, with D tentatively TRBD1 (6 bases). CDR1 MNHEY and CDR2 SVGAGI come from the germline V gene. Trimming took 0 bases from V and 3 from J, leaving 6 bases between them. The CDR3 is 15 amino acids. The CDR3 protein is CASSYSQGGANVLTF. The CDR3 nucleotides read TGTGCCAGCAGTTACTCACAGGGTGGGGCCAACGTCCTGACTTTC.

The chain is built from TRBV29-1 and TRBJ2-7; 10 bases align to TRBD1. This CDR3 has 12 amino acids. The V gene end was trimmed by 7 bases and the J gene end by 3 bases; junction bases not matched to a gene: 3. The germline CDR1 and CDR2 sequences are SQVTM and ANQGSEA. This chain's CDR3 is CSAWTGGYEQYF. CDR3 DNA: TGCAGCGCTTGGACAGGGGGCTACGAGCAGTACTTC.

The rearrangement links TRBV27 to TRBJ2-7; 10 positions match TRBD1. CDR3 length: 15 amino acids. Germline V gene lookup returns CDR1 MNHEY and CDR2 SMNVEV (reference sequence). Trimming removed 5 bases from V and 1 base from J; junction bases left unmatched: 5. The CDR3 nucleotides read TGTGCCAGCAGTGTCAGACAGGGGGCTTCCTACGAGCAGTACTTC. Translation gives CASSVRQGASYEQYF.

This clone was seen a few times. The chain's CDR3 is CASSKTGGSGYTF. The DNA for the CDR3 is TGTGCCAGCAGCAAAACAGGGGGCTCTGGCTACACCTTC. The rearrangement links TRBV11-3 to TRBJ1-2; 9 nucleotides match TRBD1. Trimming removed 5 bases from V and 7 bases from J; junction bases left unmatched: 5. In germline, CDR1 is SGHNT, CDR2 YENEEA. This CDR3 comprises 13 residues.

This chain joins TRBV9 and TRBJ2-2; TRBD2 agrees at 9 bases. The germline gives CDR1 SGDLS, CDR2 YYNGEE. V shed 3 bases and J 4 bases; nucleotides not matched to a gene: 7. The CDR3 has 16 residues. The CDR3 here is CASSEGAGGVTGELFF. Written as DNA, the CDR3 is TGTGCCAGCAGCGAGGGGGCGGGAGGGGTCACCGGGGAGCTGTTTTTT.

The rearrangement links TRBV2 to TRBJ2-2, with 8 bases that match TRBD1. The CDR3 covers 14 residues. The V gene's germline CDR1 is SNHLY and CDR2 FYNNEI. Trimming removed 7 bases from V and 6 bases from J; junction bases left unmatched: 7. CDR3 sequence: CASIPTGAPGELFF. In nucleotides, the CDR3 is TGTGCCAGCATCCCGACAGGGGCCCCCGGGGAGCTGTTTTTT.

V usage is TRBV18 and J usage is TRBJ2-7; TRBD2 matches 9 bases. The CDR3 covers 14 residues. J lost 1 base, V lost 4 bases, and 2 bases had no gene match. CDR1 is KGHSH and CDR2 is LQKENI in the germline V gene. This CDR3 reads CASSHSGSSYEQYF. The CDR3 DNA is TGTGCCAGCTCACATAGCGGGAGTTCCTACGAGCAGTACTTC.

The chain uses TRBV4-3 and TRBJ2-3, with D unresolved. The CDR3 runs 17 residues. Germline CDR1 reads LGHNA; CDR2 reads YSLEER. With 0 bases removed from V and 0 bases from J, the gap between germline ends came to 13 bases. CDR3 loop: CASSQDKARSSTDTQYF. Written as DNA, the CDR3 is TGCGCCAGCAGCCAAGATAAAGCTCGGAGTAGCACAGATACGCAGTATTTT.

J is TRBJ1-1 and V is TRBV30; possibly TRBD1 for D (5 bases). The CDR3 runs 11 residues. Germline values: CDR1 GTSNPN, CDR2 SVGIG (reference sequence). Between the trimmed V and J ends, which lost 7 bases and 3 bases, there was a span of 9 bases. The DNA of the CDR3 is TGTGCCTATCAGGGTTACACTGAAGCTTTCTTT. Its translation is CAYQGYTEAFF.

This clone has just a few counts. The V gene is TRBV7-2, the J gene TRBJ2-3; 11 nucleotides match TRBD1. The germline gives CDR1 SGHTA, CDR2 FQGNSA. The length of the CDR3 is 15 residues. With 5 bases clipped from V and 5 bases from J, the junction kept 6 bases outside the gene matches. CDR3 protein: CASSQDRGRIDTQYF. The CDR3 region has the DNA TGTGCCAGCAGCCAGGACAGGGGGCGCATAGATACGCAGTATTTT.

This chain connects TRBV9 to TRBJ1-1; D gene unclear. Germline CDR1 SGDLS, CDR2 YYNGEE. Trimming removed 2 bases at V and 1 base at J, with 9 bases between. The CDR3 is 14 residues long. CDR3 amino acids: CASSVQRSNTEAFF. The CDR3 coding sequence is TGTGCCAGCAGCGTGCAGCGATCGAACACTGAAGCTTTCTTT. Full variable domain (remainder filled in from reference TRBV9 and TRBJ1-1): DSGVTQTPKHLITATGQRVTLRCSPRSGDLSVYWYQQSLDQGLQFLIQYYNGEERAKGNILERFSAQQFPDLHSELNLSSLELGDSALYFCASSVQRSNTEAFFGQGTRLTVV.

V is TRBV25-1 and J is TRBJ2-7, with a weak D call TRBD2 (6 bases). This CDR3 region has 15 residues. V dropped 5 bases and J dropped 4 bases, with 18 bases sitting between them. Germline V gene sequence: CDR1 MGHDK, CDR2 SYGVNS. The DNA for the CDR3 is TGTGCCAGCAGTATGCCGGGAGCAAAGCAATACGAGCAGTACTTC. Translated: CASSMPGAKQYEQYF.

The chain employs TRBV11-2 and TRBJ2-2; 8 bases line up with TRBD1. CDR3 length: 15 residues. V lost 5 bases to trimming and J lost 1 base; unmatched junction nucleotides: 3. Germline V gene lookup returns CDR1 SGHAT and CDR2 FQNNGV. This chain's CDR3 is CASSTGTGNTGELFF. The CDR3 coding sequence is TGTGCCAGCAGCACCGGGACAGGGAACACCGGGGAGCTGTTTTTT.

This chain connects TRBV11-2 to TRBJ1-4; D possibly corresponds to TRBD1 (6 bases). Trimming removed 3 bases at V and 5 bases at J, with 10 bases between. This CDR3 is 14 amino acids long. Germline V gene data show CDR1 as SGHAT and CDR2 as FQNNGV. This chain's CDR3 is CASSLGRGNEKLFF. The CDR3, as DNA: TGTGCCAGCAGCTTGGGCAGGGGAAATGAAAAACTGTTTTTT.

CDR3 DNA sequence: TGTGCCAGCAGCTTAACTAACAGCGGAAACACCATATATTTT. Translated, it gives CASSLTNSGNTIYF. The J gene is TRBJ1-3, the V gene TRBV7-3; the D is unclear. The CDR3 extends over 14 amino acids. The V end lost 0 bases, the J end lost 4 bases, and 7 bases lay between the germline ends. Germline V gene sequence: CDR1 SGHTA, CDR2 FQGTGA.

The chain links TRBV9 to TRBJ1-4; 9 positions match TRBD1. Looked up from germline, CDR1 is SGDLS and CDR2 is YYNGEE. The ends lost 0 bases at V and 7 bases at J; junction bases unmatched: 1. This CDR3 region has 14 residues. The CDR3 sequence is CASSVEGQGEKLFF. CDR3 nucleotide sequence: TGTGCCAGCAGCGTAGAGGGACAGGGTGAAAAACTGTTTTTT.

V and J are TRBV29-1 and TRBJ1-1, with D unresolved. The CDR3 length is 13 residues. The V end was cut by 4 bases, the J end by 1 base, with 10 bases between. Germline V gene lookup returns CDR1 SQVTM and CDR2 ANQGSEA. The CDR3 DNA reads TGCAGCGTTGCTGGCCTAGCGAACACTGAAGCTTTCTTT. Translation: CSVAGLANTEAFF. Supplemented by reference TRBV29-1 and TRBJ1-1, the full variable domain reads SAVISQKPSRDICQRGTSLTIQCQVDSQVTMMFWYRQQPGQSLTLIATANQGSEATYESGFVIDKFPISRPNLTFSTLTVSNMSPEDSSIYLCSVAGLANTEAFFGQGTRLTVV.

This chain joins TRBV6-5 and TRBJ2-1, with 9 bases identical to TRBD2. Germline-derived CDR1 and CDR2 are MNHEY and SVGAGI. V was clipped by 4 bases and J by 5 bases; unmatched bases: 9. The CDR3 contains 16 residues. This CDR3 reads CASSSLSGSLNNEQFF. In DNA, the CDR3 is TGTGCCAGCAGTTCCCTTAGCGGGAGTCTGAACAATGAGCAGTTCTTC.

The chain combines TRBV30 with TRBJ2-7, with TRBD1 identical over 7 bases. The ends lost 7 bases at V and 1 base at J; junction bases unmatched: 10. There are 14 residues in the CDR3. Germline V gene data show CDR1 as GTSNPN and CDR2 as SVGIG (reference sequence). For the CDR3, the DNA is TGTGCCTCCTCCCGACAGGGATTTTCCTACGAGCAGTACTTC. Translated, it gives CASSRQGFSYEQYF.

The gene calls are TRBV6-6 and TRBJ1-1, with 8 bases matching TRBD1. The trim removed 10 bases at V and 4 bases at J, leaving 8 bases unmatched. The CDR3 runs 13 residues. Germline V CDR1 and CDR2: MNHNY, SVGAGI (reference sequence). Here the CDR3 reads CAITQGARTEAFF. The CDR3 DNA is TGTGCCATAACGCAGGGGGCGCGCACTGAAGCTTTCTTT.

This clone was counted between two and nine times. This chain uses TRBV4-3 with TRBJ2-3; maybe TRBD2 (6 bases). In germline, CDR1 is LGHNA, CDR2 YSLEER. The CDR3 spans 13 residues. Trimming took 1 base from V and 5 from J, leaving 7 bases between them. CDR3 nucleotides: TGCGCCAGCAGCCAAGTCGGGAGAGATACGCAGTATTTT. Its translation is CASSQVGRDTQYF.